Below are 23 T cell receptor beta chains sequenced from a single sample in a study of blood T cells in healthy people across ages. Next came a second PCR, run for about 6 to 11 cycles, which used a sample-barcoded 5' primer along with a J-beta primer mix. In TCRdb, the 5' RACE reads were re-called with MiXCR into one record per CDR3 protein. The repertoire has 900,000 to 950,000 distinct CDR3 sequences, 25% to 35% of them found once; the top ten carry more than 8.5%. The data also belong to a second study, concerning T cells of mothers and their children.

Sequencing was performed on blood. The source of these receptors is a woman aged 40 to 50 in good health.

The sample holds many counts of this clonotype. The chain is built from TRBV5-1 and TRBJ2-1, with D maybe TRBD1 (6 bases). This CDR3 contains 17 residues. Between the trimmed V and J ends, which lost 0 bases and 6 bases, there was a span of 19 bases. The germline V gene encodes CDR1 SGHRS and CDR2 YFSETQ. In DNA, the CDR3 is TGCGCCAGCAGCTTGGGCCAGGGGTTGATACGGGGCAATGAGCAGTTCTTC. Protein product: CASSLGQGLIRGNEQFF.

To note about this clonotype: The junction departs from the called germline gene at one end, perhaps through a read error. The rearrangement uses TRBV15 and TRBJ2-1; tentative D call: TRBD1 (6 bases). Per germline, CDR1 LNHNV and CDR2 YYDKDF (reference sequence). There are 16 residues in the CDR3. The CDR3 DNA sequence: TGTGCCACCGGCAGAACTACAGGGAGCTCCTACAATGAGCAGTTCTTC. Protein product: CATGRTTGSSYNEQFF. Filled out from reference TRBV15 and TRBJ2-1, the complete variable domain reads DAMVIQNPRYQVTQFGKPVTLSCSQTLNHNVMYWYQQKSSQAPKLLFHYYDKDFNNEADTPDNFQSRRPNTSFCFLDIRSPGLGDTAMYLCATGRTTGSSYNEQFFGPGTRLTVL.

This clonotype was seen at least ten times. CDR3 sequence: CASSRQGAVDTQYF. CDR3 sequence (DNA): TGCGCCAGCAGCCGACAGGGGGCTGTAGATACGCAGTATTTT. The V call is TRBV5-1, the J call TRBJ2-3; 10 bases fit TRBD1. The germline V gene has CDR1 SGHRS and CDR2 YFSETQ. The CDR3 contains 14 residues. Germline trimming cut 4 bases from V and 5 bases from J; bases unmatched to any gene: 4.

This clonotype was seen once. The rearrangement joins TRBV12-3 or TRBV12-4 to TRBJ2-7; D is perhaps TRBD2 (5 bases). This CDR3 is 14 amino acids long. Trimming left V 7 bases short and J 4 bases short, with 17 bases between. DNA of the CDR3: TGTGCCAGCACCTTGGAACTAGGGTTGTACGAGCAGTACTTC. Protein sequence: CASTLELGLYEQYF.

This clonotype was counted between two and nine times. The chain carries TRBV28 and TRBJ1-4; a possible D gene is TRBD1 (6 bases). CDR1 MDHEN and CDR2 SYDVKM come from the germline V gene. Trimming stripped 4 bases from V and 3 bases from J, with 21 bases between. The CDR3 covers 18 residues. CDR3 nucleotides: TGTGCCAGCAGTTACGGGACACCTAAGAGAAGGGCTAATGAAAAACTGTTTTTT. This encodes CASSYGTPKRRANEKLFF.

This clonotype has more than one count but fewer than ten. The rearrangement links TRBV6-6 to TRBJ2-5; TRBD1 matches 10 bases. The CDR3 is 16 amino acids. Germline values: CDR1 MNHNY, CDR2 SVGAGI (reference sequence). V trimming: 6 bases; J trimming: 11 bases; junction bases outside the gene matches: 18. This CDR3 is CASRESTGGASGEQYF. The DNA for the CDR3 is TGTGCCAGCAGGGAATCGACAGGGGGCGCGTCTGGGGAGCAGTACTTC.

The chain is built from TRBV5-4 and TRBJ2-3; 8 nucleotides agree with TRBD2. Germline V lookup: CDR1 SGHNT, CDR2 YYREEE (reference sequence). Losses at the gene ends were 2 bases for V and 3 bases for J; bases not matched to a gene: 14. This CDR3 has 18 residues. CDR3 in DNA: TGTGCCAGCAGCTTTCTCGCGGGGGGACGATCGGGTACAGATACGCAGTATTTT. This translates into CASSFLAGGRSGTDTQYF.

At least ten counts were recorded for this clonotype. The chain uses TRBV5-1 and TRBJ1-1; 9 bases align to TRBD1. CDR1 SGHRS and CDR2 YFSETQ come from the germline V gene. The J segment lost 4 bases and the V segment lost 7 bases, leaving 14 bases of the junction unmatched. The CDR3 totals 16 residues. The CDR3 sequence: CASETGTGLVGTEAFF. In DNA form, the CDR3 reads TGCGCCAGCGAAACCGGGACAGGGCTTGTCGGCACTGAAGCTTTCTTT.

This clonotype was detected only a few times. This chain links TRBV5-5 with TRBJ1-4, with TRBD1 matching 8 bases. Germline lookup yields CDR1 SGHKS and CDR2 YYEKEE (reference sequence). The CDR3 has 14 amino acids. Trimming took 6 bases from V and 4 from J; bases not matched to a gene: 5. CDR3 in DNA: TGTGCCAGCACCGTGACAGGGGATAATGAAAAACTGTTTTTT. Translated: CASTVTGDNEKLFF.

With respect to this clonotype: At one end the junction does not follow the germline gene, possibly because of a read error. The chain links TRBV7-7 to TRBJ2-5, with 13 bases identical to TRBD2. TRBJ2-1 explains the end of the DNA better; the J call may be wrong. The CDR3 loop spans 16 amino acids. Germline assignment: CDR1 SSHAT and CDR2 FNYEAQ (reference sequence). The chain's CDR3 is CASSLGLAGYQETQFF. The CDR3 region has the DNA TGTGCTAGCAGCTTGGGACTAGCGGGATACCAAGAGACCCAGTTCTTC.

This chain uses TRBV5-1 with TRBJ1-2; D remains unclear. Germline-derived CDR1 and CDR2 are SGHRS and YFSETQ. Trimming removed 2 bases from V and 0 bases from J, with 14 bases in between. The CDR3 covers 16 residues. The CDR3 loop is CASSFGYGSANYGYTF. The CDR3 DNA is TGCGCCAGCAGCTTTGGGTACGGCAGTGCTAACTATGGCTACACCTTC.

The J gene is TRBJ1-5, the V gene TRBV5-1; 12 bases match TRBD1. In germline, CDR1 is SGHRS, CDR2 YFSETQ. The CDR3 spans 16 residues. V was clipped by 4 bases and J by 5 bases; unmatched bases: 7. The CDR3 spells CASSPGTGGGDQPQHF. CDR3 in DNA: TGCGCCAGCAGCCCGGGGACAGGGGGCGGCGATCAGCCCCAGCATTTT.

This clonotype was counted ten times or more. The CDR3 DNA follows: TGTGCCAGCAGCGTAGTCCCGGAGAATTCACCCCTCCACTTT. Protein: CASSVVPENSPLHF. The chain joins TRBV9 to TRBJ1-6; D gene ambiguous. V lost 0 bases to trimming and J lost 7 bases, with 8 bases between them. Germline V CDR1 and CDR2: SGDLS, YYNGEE. The CDR3 is made up of 14 amino acids.

This sequence joins TRBV12-3 or TRBV12-4 and TRBJ1-1; a possible D gene is TRBD1 (5 bases). Between the trimmed V and J ends, which lost 7 bases and 5 bases, there was a span of 20 bases. The CDR3 runs 15 residues. The DNA of the CDR3 is TGTGCCAGCACTTACAACCAGGGATTTGGGACTGAAGCTTTCTTT. Translating it yields CASTYNQGFGTEAFF.

In this sample, this clonotype turned up a few times. The chain joins TRBV5-1 to TRBJ1-1, with a tentative D call TRBD1 (5 bases). Germline CDR1 reads SGHRS; CDR2 reads YFSETQ. The V end lost 7 bases, the J end lost 1 base, and 17 bases lay between the germline ends. The CDR3 loop spans 15 amino acids. The CDR3, as DNA: TGCGCCAGCGGGGTAGGTCGGCAGGGGAACACTGAAGCTTTCTTT. Its protein is CASGVGRQGNTEAFF. Drawing the rest from reference TRBV5-1 and TRBJ1-1, the complete variable domain is KAGVTQTPRYLIKTRGQQVTLSCSPISGHRSVSWYQQTPGQGLQFLFEYFSETQRNKGNFPGRFSGRQFSNSRSEMNVSTLELGDSALYLCASGVGRQGNTEAFFGQGTRLTVV.

This clonotype has just a few counts. Written as DNA, the CDR3 is TGTGCCAGCAGTCAGACAACGGGACATAACTATGGCTACACCTTC. This encodes CASSQTTGHNYGYTF. V usage is TRBV7-8 and J usage is TRBJ1-2; possible D gene TRBD1, 6 bases. The CDR3 sequence is 15 residues long. Trimming took off 6 bases at V and 1 base at J, with 15 bases between the two ends. Germline CDR1 reads SGHVS; CDR2 reads FQNEAQ.

This clonotype was observed a few times. The chain employs TRBV10-3 and TRBJ2-3, with 9 nucleotides matching TRBD2. Germline CDR1 is ENHRY and CDR2 is SYGVKD. V lost 6 bases and J lost 5; bases outside the gene matches: 9. The CDR3 spans 15 residues. The CDR3 DNA reads TGTGCCATCAGCGCGGGGGGGGCCCGGGGAGATACGCAGTATTTT. Encoded protein: CAISAGGARGDTQYF.

The CDR3 protein is CATSSMVSPLHF. The CDR3 DNA reads as TGTGCCACCAGCAGCATGGTTTCACCCCTCCACTTT. This chain uses TRBV15 with TRBJ1-6; D is unclear. V lost 3 bases, J lost 9 bases, and 6 bases lay in between. Germline V gene data show CDR1 as LNHNV and CDR2 as YYDKDF (reference sequence). The CDR3 covers 12 residues.

The V call is TRBV20-1, the J call TRBJ1-4; the D gene is possibly TRBD1 (5 bases). Germline CDR1 is DFQATT and CDR2 is SNEGSKA (reference sequence). The CDR3 contains 13 residues. The V end was cut by 3 bases, the J end by 4 bases, with 9 bases between. CDR3 sequence reads: CSASGAYNEKLFF. The CDR3 DNA reads as TGCAGTGCTAGCGGGGCGTATAATGAAAAACTGTTTTTT.

The CDR3 here is CASSSGPKQFF. CDR3 DNA: TGTGCCAGCAGCTCAGGCCCTAAGCAGTTCTTC. The rearrangement joins TRBV7-2 to TRBJ2-1; unclear D gene. Germline CDR1 SGHTA, CDR2 FQGNSA. Trimming removed 4 bases at V and 11 bases at J, with 9 bases between. This CDR3 comprises 11 residues.

J is TRBJ2-7 and V is TRBV14; a possible D gene is TRBD2 (5 bases). CDR3 size: 14 residues. V lost 4 bases and J 3 bases, leaving 13 bases between the germline ends. CDR1 and CDR2 (germline): SGHDN, FVKESK. Here the CDR3 reads CASSPERGYYEQYF. The CDR3 DNA reads TGTGCCAGCAGCCCGGAAAGAGGGTACTACGAGCAGTACTTC. Combining the CDR3 with reference TRBV14 and TRBJ2-7 gives the whole variable domain EAGVTQFPSHSVIEKGQTVTLRCDPISGHDNLYWYRRVMGKEIKFLLHFVKESKQDESGMPNNRFLAERTGGTYSTLKVQPAELEDSGVYFCASSPERGYYEQYFGPGTRLTVT.

The V and J genes are TRBV5-1 and TRBJ2-1, with 14 bases identical to TRBD2. V trimming: 3 bases; J trimming: 8 bases; junction bases outside the gene matches: 7. The CDR3 covers 16 residues. CDR1 and CDR2 (germline): SGHRS, YFSETQ. The CDR3 DNA follows: TGCGCCAGCAGCTCGGGACTAGCGGGAGCTGGGGATGAGCAGTTCTTC. This codes for CASSSGLAGAGDEQFF.

The chain employs TRBV29-1 and TRBJ2-7; possible D gene TRBD1, 5 bases. The ends were cut back, 5 bases at V and 2 bases at J, with 16 bases in the middle. CDR1 and CDR2 (germline): SQVTM, ANQGSEA. CDR3 length: 14 amino acids. Here the CDR3 reads CSVSPQGPTYEQYF. CDR3 DNA sequence: TGCAGCGTTAGCCCCCAGGGTCCCACCTACGAGCAGTACTTC.